These 18 T cell receptor beta chains share one sample of origin, sequenced in a study of beta chain features in type 1 diabetes. Expressed TCRB transcripts got sequenced, as all isolated RNA was reverse transcribed. TCRdb keeps only in-frame clones here, not all; method: immunoSEQ multiplex PCR. The sample consists of 300,000 to 400,000 clones, around 10% of them appearing once. These receptors are not linked to any known antigen. Study results and caveats: Type 1 diabetes patients showed a moderate but significant shortening of TCRB CDR3s in all four CD4+ subsets.

The sequenced sample consisted of central memory CD4+ T cells from blood. The receptors were gathered from a man in his thirties or forties with type 1 diabetes.

This clone came up a few times. V is TRBV28 and J is TRBJ2-6, with D perhaps given as TRBD1 or TRBD2 (5 bases each). V lost 6 bases, J lost 0 bases, and 15 bases lay in between. Germline CDR1 is MDHEN and CDR2 is SYDVKM. This CDR3 spans 17 amino acids. In DNA form, the CDR3 reads TGTGCCAGCAGACCCCCCGGGACGGCCTCTGGGGCCAACGTCCTGACTTTC. Translated: CASRPPGTASGANVLTF.

This clone has only a few counts. V gene TRBV4-1 combines with J gene TRBJ2-3; 7 positions match TRBD1. The CDR3 contains 15 residues. The trim removed 3 bases at V and 8 bases at J, leaving 11 bases unmatched. Germline CDR1 is MGHRA and CDR2 is YSYEKL. The CDR3 DNA sequence: TGCGCCAGCAGCCAGGTCGACAGGGAGAGGGCTACGCAGTATTTT. Translation gives CASSQVDRERATQYF.

This clone has a handful of counts. The chain employs TRBV5-1 and TRBJ2-5; 9 bases line up with TRBD2. This CDR3 is 15 amino acids long. Per the germline V gene, CDR1 is SGHRS and CDR2 is YFSETQ. V was clipped by 1 base and J by 5 bases; unmatched bases: 6. CDR3: CASSLPSGIGETQYF. CDR3 sequence (DNA): TGCGCCAGCAGCTTGCCTAGCGGGATAGGGGAGACCCAGTACTTC.

V gene TRBV13 combines with J gene TRBJ2-5; D perhaps matches TRBD2 (5 bases). The DNA matches TRBJ2-7 better at its end, which makes the J call doubtful. The CDR3 runs 13 residues. CDR1 and CDR2 from the germline V gene are PRHDT and FYEKMQ (reference sequence). DNA of the CDR3: TGTGCCAGCAGCACGAGGGCTGTGTACGAGCAGTACTTC. Translated: CASSTRAVYEQYF.

V and J are TRBV9 and TRBJ2-5; the match to TRBD1 covers 11 bases. CDR3 length: 15 amino acids. From germline, CDR1 is SGDLS and CDR2 YYNGEE. The ends lost 5 bases at V and 5 bases at J; junction bases unmatched: 8. DNA for the CDR3: TGTGCCAGCAGAAAAGGACAGGGGGCCTGGGAGACCCAGTACTTC. Protein sequence: CASRKGQGAWETQYF. The entire variable domain, with the rest obtained from reference TRBV9 and TRBJ2-5, is as follows: DSGVTQTPKHLITATGQRVTLRCSPRSGDLSVYWYQQSLDQGLQFLIQYYNGEERAKGNILERFSAQQFPDLHSELNLSSLELGDSALYFCASRKGQGAWETQYFGPGTRLLVL.

A few counts support this clone. This chain uses TRBV7-2 with TRBJ2-7; TRBD2 matches at 11 bases. V shed 1 base and J 5 bases; nucleotides not matched to a gene: 16. The CDR3 length is 19 residues. Germline V gene data show CDR1 as SGHTA and CDR2 as FQGNSA. The CDR3 bases are TGTGCCAGCAGCTTAGTTATGGGTAGCGGGAGGGCCCGGTCCAACGAGCAGTACTTC. Its translation is CASSLVMGSGRARSNEQYF.

V is TRBV7-6 and J is TRBJ2-7; the match to TRBD2 covers 11 bases. The germline CDR1 and CDR2 sequences are SGHVS and FNYEAQ. There are 16 residues in the CDR3. Trimming at V came to 4 bases and at J to 4 bases, leaving 9 bases not matched to a gene. The CDR3 spells CASSSTGTSGLYEQYF. The CDR3 DNA is TGTGCCAGCAGCTCAACCGGGACTAGCGGATTATACGAGCAGTACTTC.

This clone occurred a few times. The chain couples TRBV4-3 to TRBJ2-2; perhaps TRBD2 as D (5 bases). Germline V gene lookup returns CDR1 LGHNA and CDR2 YSLEER. The CDR3 contains 13 residues. Trimming left V 0 bases short and J 6 bases short, with 5 bases between. The CDR3 DNA follows: TGCGCCAGCAGCCAAGAGAGGGCCGGGGAGCTGTTTTTT. This translates into CASSQERAGELFF.

The sample holds a few counts of this clone. This sequence joins TRBV5-1 and TRBJ2-3, with 11 bases that match TRBD2. J was trimmed by 2 bases and V by 3 bases; bases with no gene match: 5. Germline V gene lookup returns CDR1 SGHRS and CDR2 YFSETQ. This CDR3 has 16 amino acids. CDR3 amino acids: CASSYLAGGSTDTQYF. CDR3 bases: TGCGCCAGCAGCTACCTAGCGGGGGGATCCACAGATACGCAGTATTTT.

This clone was seen only a few times. The J gene is TRBJ2-1, the V gene TRBV30; 8 positions match TRBD1. Germline V CDR1 and CDR2: GTSNPN, SVGIG (reference sequence). The CDR3 extends over 15 amino acids. The V and J ends lost 3 bases and 6 bases, in that order; junction bases with no gene match: 10. CDR3 sequence: CAWSLDRGIANEQFF. The DNA for the CDR3 is TGTGCCTGGAGCCTAGACAGGGGTATTGCCAATGAGCAGTTCTTC.

This clone turned up a few times. This sequence joins TRBV6-5 and TRBJ2-3; perhaps D is TRBD1 or TRBD2 (5 bases each). V shed 5 bases and J shed 4 bases, with 10 bases lying between them. The CDR3 has 13 amino acids. Per the germline V gene, CDR1 is MNHEY and CDR2 is SVGAGI. The CDR3 region is CASSERGADTQYF. In nucleotides, the CDR3 is TGTGCCAGCAGTGAAAGAGGGGCAGATACGCAGTATTTT.

This clone came up many times. The sample carries other DNA sequences with the same CDR3. The chain is built from TRBV7-8 and TRBJ2-2; D is ambiguous. Per the germline V gene, CDR1 is SGHVS and CDR2 is FQNEAQ. CDR3 size: 13 residues. Trimming took off 5 bases at V and 2 bases at J, with 6 bases between the two ends. The CDR3 protein is CASSGVNTGELFF. As DNA, the CDR3 is TGTGCCAGCAGCGGCGTCAACACCGGGGAGCTGTTTTTT. The full variable domain, its missing parts supplied by reference TRBV7-8 and TRBJ2-2, is GAGVSQSPRYKVAKRGQDVALRCDPISGHVSLFWYQQALGQGPEFLTYFQNEAQLDKSGLPSDRFFAERPEGSVSTLKIQRTQQEDSAVYLCASSGVNTGELFFGEGSRLTVL.

The chain combines TRBV6-1 with TRBJ2-4, with 8 bases identical to TRBD1. The CDR3 is 15 amino acids. Germline values: CDR1 MNHNS, CDR2 SASEGT. Unmatched junction bases numbered 7, after V lost 6 bases and J lost 3 bases. This CDR3 reads CASSLLGQVKNIQYF. CDR3 coding DNA: TGTGCCAGCAGCTTACTGGGACAGGTCAAAAACATTCAGTACTTC.

This clone has ten or more counts. The chain links TRBV6-6 to TRBJ2-3, with 9 bases identical to TRBD1. V lost 4 bases, J lost 5 bases, and 7 bases stayed unmatched. This CDR3 has 15 residues. The V gene's germline CDR1 is MNHNY and CDR2 SVGAGI (reference sequence). The CDR3 protein is CASSSQGARGDTQYF. CDR3 nucleotide sequence: TGTGCCAGCAGTTCACAGGGGGCGCGAGGAGATACGCAGTATTTT.

This clone is deemed medium-sized. This rearrangement joins TRBV9 to TRBJ2-1, with D perhaps given as TRBD1 or TRBD2 (6 bases each). Germline V gives CDR1 SGDLS, CDR2 YYNGEE. This CDR3 region has 12 residues. V gave up 3 bases and J gave up 15 bases, with 16 bases separating them. The CDR3 DNA sequence: TGTGCCAGCAGCGATCTGACAGGAGGGATGTTCTTC. Its protein is CASSDLTGGMFF.

CDR3 DNA: TGTGCCAGCAGCGCACAGGGGTCCGGCTACGAGCAGTACTTC. Translation: CASSAQGSGYEQYF. J is TRBJ2-7 and V is TRBV9; 7 bases line up with TRBD1. CDR1 and CDR2 (germline): SGDLS, YYNGEE. Unmatched junction bases numbered 6, after V lost 3 bases and J lost 3 bases. This CDR3 contains 14 residues.

This clone was seen a few times. The V gene is TRBV7-2, the J gene TRBJ2-6, with D uncertain. Germline CDR1 reads SGHTA; CDR2 reads FQGNSA. CDR3 length: 19 amino acids. Deletions cut 6 bases from V and 4 bases from J, with 25 bases between. The CDR3 DNA reads TGTGCCAGCAGGAGTTTGTTTTCGAGGCTTGGGCAAGGGGCCAACGTCCTGACTTTC. It is translated as CASRSLFSRLGQGANVLTF.

This clone was seen a handful of times. V and J are TRBV7-8 and TRBJ2-6; D may be TRBD1 (5 bases). CDR1 and CDR2 (germline): SGHVS, FQNEAQ. V was clipped by 4 bases and J by 0 bases, with 7 bases between them. This CDR3 has 15 residues. CDR3 protein: CASSSQASGANVLTF. The CDR3 DNA is TGTGCCAGCAGCTCACAGGCCTCTGGGGCCAACGTCCTGACTTTC.